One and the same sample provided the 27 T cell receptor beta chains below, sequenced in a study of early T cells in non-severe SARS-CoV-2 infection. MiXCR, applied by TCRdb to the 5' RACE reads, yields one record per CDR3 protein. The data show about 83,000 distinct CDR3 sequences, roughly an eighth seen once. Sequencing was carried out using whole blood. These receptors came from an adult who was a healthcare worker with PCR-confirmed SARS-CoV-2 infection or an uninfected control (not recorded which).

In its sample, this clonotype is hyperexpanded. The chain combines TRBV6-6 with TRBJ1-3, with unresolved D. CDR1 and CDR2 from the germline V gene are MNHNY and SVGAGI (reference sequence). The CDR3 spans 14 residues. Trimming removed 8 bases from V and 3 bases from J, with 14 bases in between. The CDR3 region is CASYEGMGGNTIYF. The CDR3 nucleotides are TGTGCCAGCTATGAGGGAATGGGTGGAAACACCATATATTTT.

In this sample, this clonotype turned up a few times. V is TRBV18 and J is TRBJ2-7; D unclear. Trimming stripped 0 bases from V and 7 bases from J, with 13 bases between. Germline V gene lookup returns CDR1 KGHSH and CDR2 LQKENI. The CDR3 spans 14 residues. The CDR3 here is CASSPPGLPGEQYF. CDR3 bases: TGTGCCAGCTCACCACCGGGTTTACCGGGTGAGCAGTACTTC.

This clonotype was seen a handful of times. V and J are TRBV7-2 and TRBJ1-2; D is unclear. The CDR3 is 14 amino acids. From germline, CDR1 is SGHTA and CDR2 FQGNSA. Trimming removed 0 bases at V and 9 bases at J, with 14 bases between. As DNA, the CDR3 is TGTGCCAGCAGCTTAGCAGCTAGGGTCGGAAGCTACACCTTC. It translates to CASSLAARVGSYTF.

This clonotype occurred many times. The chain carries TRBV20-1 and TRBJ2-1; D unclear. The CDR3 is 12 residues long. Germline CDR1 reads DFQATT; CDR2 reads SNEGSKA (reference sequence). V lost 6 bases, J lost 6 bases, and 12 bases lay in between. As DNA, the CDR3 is TGCAGTGCGCATCGACGGTTCAATGAGCAGTTCTTC. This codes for CSAHRRFNEQFF.

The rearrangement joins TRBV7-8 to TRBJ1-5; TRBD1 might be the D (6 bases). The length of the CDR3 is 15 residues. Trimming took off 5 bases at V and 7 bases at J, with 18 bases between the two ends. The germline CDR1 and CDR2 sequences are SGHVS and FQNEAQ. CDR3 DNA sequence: TGTGCCAGCAGCCTCCCTGGGGGGCTTGGCCAGCCCCAGCATTTT. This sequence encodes CASSLPGGLGQPQHF.

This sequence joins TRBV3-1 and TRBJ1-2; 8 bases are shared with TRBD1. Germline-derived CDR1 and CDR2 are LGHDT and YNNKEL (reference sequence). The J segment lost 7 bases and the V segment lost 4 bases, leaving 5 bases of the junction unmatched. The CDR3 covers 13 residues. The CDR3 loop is CASSRVQGVGYTF. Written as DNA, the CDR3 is TGTGCCAGCAGCCGTGTACAGGGGGTTGGCTACACCTTC.

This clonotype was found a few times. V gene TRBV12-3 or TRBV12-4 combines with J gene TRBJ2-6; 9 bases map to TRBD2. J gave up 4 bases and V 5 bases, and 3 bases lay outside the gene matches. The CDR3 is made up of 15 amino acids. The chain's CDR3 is CASSPSGTGANVLTF. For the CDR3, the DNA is TGTGCCAGCAGTCCTAGCGGGACCGGGGCCAACGTCCTGACTTTC.

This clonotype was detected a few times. DNA of the CDR3: TGTGCCAGCGGAGGGGTAGCGGGAGGGCCGGGGACAGATACGCAGTATTTT. This codes for CASGGVAGGPGTDTQYF. V usage is TRBV7-9 and J usage is TRBJ2-3, with 11 nucleotides matching TRBD2. Losses at the gene ends were 8 bases for V and 3 bases for J; bases not matched to a gene: 13. Germline CDR1 SEHNR, CDR2 FQNEAQ (reference sequence). There are 17 residues in the CDR3. The complete variable domain, with remaining parts taken from reference TRBV7-9 and TRBJ2-3, reads DTGVSQNPRHKITKRGQNVTFRCDPISEHNRLYWYRQTLGQGPEFLTYFQNEAQLEKSRLLSDRFSAERPKGSFSTLEIQRTEQGDSAMYLCASGGVAGGPGTDTQYFGPGTRLTVL.

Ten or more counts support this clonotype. The CDR3 DNA reads as TGTGCCAGCAGCGGATTACTAGCGGGGTTGTACAATGAGCAGTTCTTC. Its translation is CASSGLLAGLYNEQFF. The chain couples TRBV9 to TRBJ2-1; TRBD2 aligns across 10 bases. Germline V gives CDR1 SGDLS, CDR2 YYNGEE. The junction had 7 bases not matched to a gene; V was cut back by 3 bases and J by 4 bases. The CDR3 spans 16 residues.

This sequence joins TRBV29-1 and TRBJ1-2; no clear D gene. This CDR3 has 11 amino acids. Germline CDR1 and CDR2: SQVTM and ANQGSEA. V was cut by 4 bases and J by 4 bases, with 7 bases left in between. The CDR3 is CSVGHLYGYTF. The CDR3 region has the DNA TGCAGCGTTGGACACCTCTATGGCTACACCTTC.

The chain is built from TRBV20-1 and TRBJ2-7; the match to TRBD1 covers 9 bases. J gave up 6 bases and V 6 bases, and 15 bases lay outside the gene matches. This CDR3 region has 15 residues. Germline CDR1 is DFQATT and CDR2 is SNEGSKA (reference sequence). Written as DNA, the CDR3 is TGCAGTGCGCCTCGGCGGGACAGGGAACGGGGCGAGCAGTACTTC. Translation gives CSAPRRDRERGEQYF.

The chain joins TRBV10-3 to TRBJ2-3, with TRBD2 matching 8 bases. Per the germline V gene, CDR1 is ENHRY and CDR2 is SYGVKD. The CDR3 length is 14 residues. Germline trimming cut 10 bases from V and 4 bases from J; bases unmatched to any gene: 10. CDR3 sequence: CATLAGLLADTQYF. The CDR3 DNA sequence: TGTGCCACCTTAGCGGGACTGCTCGCAGATACGCAGTATTTT.

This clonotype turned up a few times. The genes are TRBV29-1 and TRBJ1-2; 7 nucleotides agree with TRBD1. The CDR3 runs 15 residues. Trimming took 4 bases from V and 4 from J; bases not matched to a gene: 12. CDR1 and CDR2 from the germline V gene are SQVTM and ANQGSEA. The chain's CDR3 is CSVVSPGGAFYGYTF. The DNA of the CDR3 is TGCAGCGTTGTGAGCCCAGGGGGAGCCTTCTATGGCTACACCTTC.

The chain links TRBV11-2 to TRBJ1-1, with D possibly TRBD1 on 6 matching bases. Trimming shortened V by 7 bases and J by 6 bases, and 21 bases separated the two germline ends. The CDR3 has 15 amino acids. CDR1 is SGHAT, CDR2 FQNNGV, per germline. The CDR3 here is CASTSWQGPNAEAFF. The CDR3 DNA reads TGTGCCAGCACCTCGTGGCAGGGGCCCAACGCTGAAGCTTTCTTT.

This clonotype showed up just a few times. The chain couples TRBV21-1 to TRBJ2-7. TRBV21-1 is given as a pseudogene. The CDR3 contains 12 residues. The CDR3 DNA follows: TGTGCCAGCAGCAAATCGGGCTACGAGCAGTACTTC. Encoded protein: CASSKSGYEQYF.

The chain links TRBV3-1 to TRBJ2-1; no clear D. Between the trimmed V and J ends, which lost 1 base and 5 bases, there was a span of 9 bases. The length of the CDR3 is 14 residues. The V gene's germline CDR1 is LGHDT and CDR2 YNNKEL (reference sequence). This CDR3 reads CASSQVDSDNEQFF. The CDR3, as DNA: TGTGCCAGCAGCCAAGTAGACTCAGACAATGAGCAGTTCTTC.

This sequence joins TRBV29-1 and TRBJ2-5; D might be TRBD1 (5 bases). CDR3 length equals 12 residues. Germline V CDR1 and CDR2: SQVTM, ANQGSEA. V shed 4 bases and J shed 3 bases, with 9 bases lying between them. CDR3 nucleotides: TGCAGCGTTGTAGGCAGGGAAGAGACCCAGTACTTC. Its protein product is CSVVGREETQYF.

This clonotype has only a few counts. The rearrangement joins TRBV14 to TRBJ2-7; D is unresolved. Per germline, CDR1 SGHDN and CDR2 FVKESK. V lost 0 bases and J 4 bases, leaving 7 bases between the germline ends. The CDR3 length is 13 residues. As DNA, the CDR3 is TGTGCCAGCAGCCAAGATCCCGCGTACGAGCAGTACTTC. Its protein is CASSQDPAYEQYF.

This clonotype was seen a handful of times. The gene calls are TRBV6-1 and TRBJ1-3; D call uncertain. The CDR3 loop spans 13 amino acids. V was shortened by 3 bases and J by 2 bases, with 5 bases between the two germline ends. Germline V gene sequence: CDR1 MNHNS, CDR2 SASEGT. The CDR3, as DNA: TGTGCCAGCAGTGACCGTCCTGGAAACACCATATATTTT. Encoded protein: CASSDRPGNTIYF.

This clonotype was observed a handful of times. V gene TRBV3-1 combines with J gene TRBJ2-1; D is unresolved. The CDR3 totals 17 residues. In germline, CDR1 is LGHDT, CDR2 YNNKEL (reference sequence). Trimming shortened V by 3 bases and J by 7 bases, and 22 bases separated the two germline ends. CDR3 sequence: CASSQSRFAVERNEQFF. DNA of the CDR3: TGTGCCAGCAGCCAGAGCCGCTTTGCGGTAGAAAGGAATGAGCAGTTCTTC.

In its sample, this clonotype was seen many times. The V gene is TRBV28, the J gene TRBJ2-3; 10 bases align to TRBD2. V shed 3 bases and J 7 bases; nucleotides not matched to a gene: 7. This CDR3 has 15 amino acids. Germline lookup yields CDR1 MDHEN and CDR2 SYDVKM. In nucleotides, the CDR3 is TGTGCCAGCAGTTTCCTGGCTAGCGGGAGTTATACGCAGTATTTT. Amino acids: CASSFLASGSYTQYF. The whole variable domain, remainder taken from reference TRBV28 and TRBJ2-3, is DVKVTQSSRYLVKRTGEKVFLECVQDMDHENMFWYRQDPGLGLRLIYFSYDVKMKEKGDIPEGYSVSREKKERFSLILESASTNQTSMYLCASSFLASGSYTQYFGPGTRLTVL.

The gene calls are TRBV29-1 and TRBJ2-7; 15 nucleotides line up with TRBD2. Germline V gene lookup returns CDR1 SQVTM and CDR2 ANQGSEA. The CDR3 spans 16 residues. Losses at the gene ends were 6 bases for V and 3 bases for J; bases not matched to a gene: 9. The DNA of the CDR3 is TGCAGCGTGCGGGGACTAGCGGGAGGACCTTACTACGAGCAGTACTTC. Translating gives CSVRGLAGGPYYEQYF.

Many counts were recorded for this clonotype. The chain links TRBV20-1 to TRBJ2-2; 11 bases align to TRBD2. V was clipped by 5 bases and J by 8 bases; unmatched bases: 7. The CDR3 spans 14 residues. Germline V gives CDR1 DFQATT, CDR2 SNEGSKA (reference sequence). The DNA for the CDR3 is TGCAGTGCTCGACTAGCGGGAAGTTTTGGGGAGCTGTTTTTT. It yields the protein CSARLAGSFGELFF.

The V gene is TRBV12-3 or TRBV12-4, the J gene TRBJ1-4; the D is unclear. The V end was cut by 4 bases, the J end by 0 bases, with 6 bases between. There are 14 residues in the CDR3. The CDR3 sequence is CASSSRTTNEKLFF. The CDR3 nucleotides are TGTGCCAGCAGTTCAAGGACAACTAATGAAAAACTGTTTTTT.

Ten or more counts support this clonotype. The CDR3, as DNA: TGTGCCAGCAGCGTTACTAGCGGGATCCACGAGCAGTACTTC. It yields the protein CASSVTSGIHEQYF. This chain uses TRBV11-3 with TRBJ2-7, with 10 bases matching TRBD2. In germline, CDR1 is SGHNT, CDR2 YENEEA. The CDR3 has 14 residues. V was clipped by 5 bases and J by 5 bases; unmatched bases: 6.

CDR3 amino acids: CASSLWDTEAFF. CDR3 coding DNA: TGTGCCAGCAGCTTGTGGGACACTGAAGCTTTCTTT. The rearrangement uses TRBV5-4 and TRBJ1-1; D gene unclear. The germline V gene encodes CDR1 SGHNT and CDR2 YYREEE (reference sequence). CDR3 size: 12 residues. The V and J ends lost 1 base and 3 bases respectively, with 4 bases between them.

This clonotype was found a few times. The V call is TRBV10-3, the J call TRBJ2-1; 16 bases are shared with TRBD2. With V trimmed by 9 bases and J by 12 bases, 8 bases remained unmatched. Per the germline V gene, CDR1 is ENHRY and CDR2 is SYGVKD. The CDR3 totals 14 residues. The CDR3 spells CAISPGLAGGLQFF. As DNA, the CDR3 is TGTGCCATATCCCCGGGACTAGCGGGAGGGCTGCAGTTCTTC.